This T cell receptor (beta chain) was identified during a study of Ad26.COV2.S vaccination and SARS-CoV-2 variants. Assay used: immunoSEQ multiplex PCR; TCRdb lists only in-frame clones, some missing. This table has roughly 420,000 clones, roughly 90% appearing once. Treatment: 15 to 20 received Ad26.COV2.S at low or high dose, single or two shots; roughly five received placebo; per-sample allocation not given. Sampling took place 63 days after the first vaccine or placebo injection. Study-level points and caveats: Vaccine recipients had higher spike-specific TCR breadth than placebo recipients. Possible underestimation of total T cell responses by the TCR breadth and depth analyses was noted.

Details on this clone: What it recognizes is unknown.

This clonotype originated in a person between 18 and 65 years old who received the Ad26.COV2.S COVID-19 vaccine or a placebo. The sample consisted of peripheral blood, taken in a trial of Ad26.COV2.S vaccine versus placebo.

The CDR3, as DNA: TGTGCCAGCAGTTACTCGACGGGGAGCTCCTACGAGCAGTACTTC. As protein: CASSYSTGSSYEQYF. The V gene is TRBV6-2 or TRBV6-3, the J gene TRBJ2-7, with D possibly matching TRBD2 (5 bases). CDR3 length: 15 residues. Trimming removed 0 bases at V and 0 bases at J, with 9 bases between. Germline CDR1 and CDR2: MNHEY and SVGEGT.